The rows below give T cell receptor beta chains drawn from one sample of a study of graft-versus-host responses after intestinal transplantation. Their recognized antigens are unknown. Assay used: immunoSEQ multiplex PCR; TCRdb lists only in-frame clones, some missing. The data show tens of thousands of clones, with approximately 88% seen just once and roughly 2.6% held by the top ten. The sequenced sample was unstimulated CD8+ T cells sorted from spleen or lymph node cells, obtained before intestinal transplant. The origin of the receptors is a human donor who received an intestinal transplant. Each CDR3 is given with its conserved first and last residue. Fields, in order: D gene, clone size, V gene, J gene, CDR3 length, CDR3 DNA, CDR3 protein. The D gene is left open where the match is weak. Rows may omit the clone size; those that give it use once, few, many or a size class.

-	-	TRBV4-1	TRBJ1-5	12	TGCGCCAGCTCCCAGGGAGGTCAGCCCCAGCATTTT	CASSQGGQPQHF
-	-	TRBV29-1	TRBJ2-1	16	TGCAGCGCGACCGACAGCGGGGACAAACCATACAATGAGCAGTTCTTC	CSATDSGDKPYNEQFF
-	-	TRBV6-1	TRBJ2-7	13	TGTGCCAGCAGTGAATTAGGGAGCCACGAGCAGTACTTC	CASSELGSHEQYF
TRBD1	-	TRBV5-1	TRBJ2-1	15	TGCGCCAGCAGCATACCCCAGGGGGCGGGCAATGAGCAGTTCTTC	CASSIPQGAGNEQFF
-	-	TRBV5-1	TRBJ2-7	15	TGCGCCAGCAGCTTGGGGACAGGCGCGGGAAACGAGCAGTACTTC	CASSLGTGAGNEQYF
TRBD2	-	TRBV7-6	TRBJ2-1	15	TGTGCCAGCAGCTTGGAAGCGGGAGTGAGTAATGAGCAGTTCTTC	CASSLEAGVSNEQFF
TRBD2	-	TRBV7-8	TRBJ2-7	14	TGTGCCAGCATCAGCGGGGTTAGCTCCTACGAGCAGTACTTC	CASISGVSSYEQYF
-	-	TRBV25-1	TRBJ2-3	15	TGTGCCAGCAGTGAACCCACGCGGGGGCCAGATACGCAGTATTTT	CASSEPTRGPDTQYF
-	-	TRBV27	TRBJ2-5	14	TGTGCCAGCAGCCTCCATCACCGGCAAGAGACCCAGTACTTC	CASSLHHRQETQYF
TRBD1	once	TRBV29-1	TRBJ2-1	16	TGCAGCGTGATTACCGGGACAGGGGACAAGGGCAATGAGCAGTTCTTC	CSVITGTGDKGNEQFF
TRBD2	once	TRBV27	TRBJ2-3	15	TGTGCCAGCAACAGACTAGCGGGAGGCCCAGATACGCAGTATTTT	CASNRLAGGPDTQYF
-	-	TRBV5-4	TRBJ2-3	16	TGTGCCAGCAGCTGGGTCCGCGGGATTAGCACAGATACGCAGTATTTT	CASSWVRGISTDTQYF
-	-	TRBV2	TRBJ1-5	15	TGTGCCAGCAGGGGGCAGGGGCATAGCAATCAGCCCCAGCATTTT	CASRGQGHSNQPQHF
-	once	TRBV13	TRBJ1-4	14	TGTGCCAGCAGCTTACTCTCCAGGGGTGAAAAACTGTTTTTT	CASSLLSRGEKLFF
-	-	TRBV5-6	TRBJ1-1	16	TGTGCCAGCAGTTACATGACAGCCATCTTCGACACTGAAGCTTTCTTT	CASSYMTAIFDTEAFF
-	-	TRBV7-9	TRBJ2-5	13	TGTGCCAGCAGCTTAGCGCGGGGAGAGACCCAGTACTTC	CASSLARGETQYF
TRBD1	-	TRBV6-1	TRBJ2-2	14	TGTGCCACTGGACAGGGCGATAACACCGGGGAGCTGTTTTTT	CATGQGDNTGELFF
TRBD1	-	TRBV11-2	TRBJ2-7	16	TGTGCCAGCAGCTTCTACATCACGGGACAGAAAAACGAGCAGTACTTC	CASSFYITGQKNEQYF
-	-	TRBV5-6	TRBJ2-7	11	TGTGCCAGCAGCAGCAACTACGAGCAGTACTTC	CASSSNYEQYF
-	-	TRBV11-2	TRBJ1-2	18	TGTGCCAGCAGCTTAGGGTTCTTACACGGGGGTCTCTACTATGGCTACACCTTC	CASSLGFLHGGLYYGYTF
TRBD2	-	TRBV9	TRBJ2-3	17	TGTGCCAGCAGCCCATCTCCACTAGCGGGAGCCCAAGATACGCAGTATTTT	CASSPSPLAGAQDTQYF
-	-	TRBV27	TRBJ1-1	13	TGTGCCAGCAGTTTTGGCAGGGGCGCTGAAGCTTTCTTT	CASSFGRGAEAFF
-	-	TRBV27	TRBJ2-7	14	TGTGCCAGCAGTTCGGAGGCTAGATTGGTCGAGCAGTACTTC	CASSSEARLVEQYF
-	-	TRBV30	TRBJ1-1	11	TGTGCCTGGAGAACAGGGATCGAGGCTTTCTTT	CAWRTGIEAFF
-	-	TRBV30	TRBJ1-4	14	TGTGCCTGGAGTGTAGATGTTGGGCCCGAAAAACTGTTTTTT	CAWSVDVGPEKLFF
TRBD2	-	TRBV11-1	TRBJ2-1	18	TGTGCCAGCAGCCCCGGGACTAGCGGGGGCCCTTTCTACAATGAGCAGTTCTTC	CASSPGTSGGPFYNEQFF
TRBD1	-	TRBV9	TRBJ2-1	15	TGTGCCAGCAGCGTAGAGGACAGGCGCTATAATGAGCAGTTCTTC	CASSVEDRRYNEQFF
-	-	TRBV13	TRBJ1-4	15	TGTGCCAGCAGACCCGGTGGCAGGGGTCGGGAAAAACTGTTTTTT	CASRPGGRGREKLFF
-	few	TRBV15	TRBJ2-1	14	TGTGCCACCAGCAGAGATCTAGCAGACAATGAGCAGTTCTTC	CATSRDLADNEQFF
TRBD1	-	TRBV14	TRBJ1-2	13	TGTGCCAGCAGCAAGGGACAGACCTATGGCTACACCTTC	CASSKGQTYGYTF
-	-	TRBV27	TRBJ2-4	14	TGTGCCAGCAGTCTCAAGGGACAACCTAACATTCAGTACTTC	CASSLKGQPNIQYF
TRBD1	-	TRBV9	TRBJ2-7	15	TGTGCCAGCAGCCCCCGGGACAGGGTGACCTACGAGCAGTACTTC	CASSPRDRVTYEQYF
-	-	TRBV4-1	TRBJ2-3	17	TGCGCCAGCAGCCAAGCCGGCATCAGGGCCGTTTCAGATACGCAGTATTTT	CASSQAGIRAVSDTQYF